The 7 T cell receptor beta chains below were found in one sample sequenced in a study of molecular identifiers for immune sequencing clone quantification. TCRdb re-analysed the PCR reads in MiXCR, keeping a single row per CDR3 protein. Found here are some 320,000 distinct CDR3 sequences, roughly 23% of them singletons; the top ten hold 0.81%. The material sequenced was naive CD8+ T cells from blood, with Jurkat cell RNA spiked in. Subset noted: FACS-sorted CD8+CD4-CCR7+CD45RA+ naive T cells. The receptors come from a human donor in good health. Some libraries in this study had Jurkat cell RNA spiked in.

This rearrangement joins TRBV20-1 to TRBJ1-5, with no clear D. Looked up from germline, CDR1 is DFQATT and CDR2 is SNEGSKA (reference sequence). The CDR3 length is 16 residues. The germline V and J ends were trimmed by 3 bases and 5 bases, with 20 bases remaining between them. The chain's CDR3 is CSASFYVAGKDQPQHF. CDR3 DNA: TGCAGTGCTAGTTTTTACGTCGCGGGGAAGGATCAGCCCCAGCATTTT.

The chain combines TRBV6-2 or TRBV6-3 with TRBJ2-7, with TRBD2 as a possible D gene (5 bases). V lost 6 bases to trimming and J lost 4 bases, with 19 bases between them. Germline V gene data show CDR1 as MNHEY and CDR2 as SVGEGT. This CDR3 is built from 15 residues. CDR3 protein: CASRGGPRSTYEQYF. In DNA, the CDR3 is TGTGCCAGCAGAGGCGGGCCTAGATCAACGTACGAGCAGTACTTC.

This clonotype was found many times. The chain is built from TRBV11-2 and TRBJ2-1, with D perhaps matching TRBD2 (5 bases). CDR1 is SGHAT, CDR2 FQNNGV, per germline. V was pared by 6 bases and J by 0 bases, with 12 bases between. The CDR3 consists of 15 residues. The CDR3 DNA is TGTGCCAGCAGTTCACGGGGAAGCTCCTACAATGAGCAGTTCTTC. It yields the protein CASSSRGSSYNEQFF. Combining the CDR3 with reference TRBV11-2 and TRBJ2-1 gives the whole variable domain EAGVAQSPRYKIIEKRQSVAFWCNPISGHATLYWYQQILGQGPKLLIQFQNNGVVDDSQLPKDRFSAERLKGVDSTLKIQPAKLEDSAVYLCASSSRGSSYNEQFFGPGTRLTVL.

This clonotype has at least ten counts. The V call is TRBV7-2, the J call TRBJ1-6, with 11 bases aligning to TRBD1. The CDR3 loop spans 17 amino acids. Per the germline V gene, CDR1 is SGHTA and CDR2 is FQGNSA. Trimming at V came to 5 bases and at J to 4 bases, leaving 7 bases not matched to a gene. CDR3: CASSLLGQGVYNSPLHF. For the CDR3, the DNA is TGTGCCAGCAGCCTATTGGGACAGGGGGTTTATAATTCACCCCTCCACTTT. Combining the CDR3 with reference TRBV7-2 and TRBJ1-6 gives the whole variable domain GAGVSQSPSNKVTEKGKDVELRCDPISGHTALYWYRQSLGQGLEFLIYFQGNSAPDKSGLPSDRFSAERTGGSVSTLTIQRTQQEDSAVYLCASSLLGQGVYNSPLHFGNGTRLTVT.

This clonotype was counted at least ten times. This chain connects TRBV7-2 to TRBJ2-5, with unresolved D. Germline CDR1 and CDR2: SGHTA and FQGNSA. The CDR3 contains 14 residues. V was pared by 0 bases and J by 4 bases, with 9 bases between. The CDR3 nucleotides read TGTGCCAGCAGCTTAGCGCTGCCGCTAGAGACCCAGTACTTC. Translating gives CASSLALPLETQYF. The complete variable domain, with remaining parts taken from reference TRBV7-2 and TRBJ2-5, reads GAGVSQSPSNKVTEKGKDVELRCDPISGHTALYWYRQSLGQGLEFLIYFQGNSAPDKSGLPSDRFSAERTGGSVSTLTIQRTQQEDSAVYLCASSLALPLETQYFGPGTRLLVL.

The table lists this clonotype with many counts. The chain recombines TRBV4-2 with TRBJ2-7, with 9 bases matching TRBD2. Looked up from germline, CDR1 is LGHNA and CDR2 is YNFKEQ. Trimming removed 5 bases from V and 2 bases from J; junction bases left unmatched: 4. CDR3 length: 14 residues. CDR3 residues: CASSAGLAAYEQYF. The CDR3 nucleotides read TGTGCCAGCAGCGCGGGACTAGCTGCCTACGAGCAGTACTTC.

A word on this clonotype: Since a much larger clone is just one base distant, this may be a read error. This CDR3 reads CASSQEFKRGDTQYF. DNA of the CDR3: TGTGCCAGCAGCCAAGAATTCAAGAGGGGGGATACGCAGTATTTT. This sequence joins TRBV14 and TRBJ2-3, with D possibly TRBD1 on 6 matching bases. The CDR3 is 15 amino acids. Germline V gene lookup returns CDR1 SGHDN and CDR2 FVKESK. V was clipped by 0 bases and J by 6 bases, with 13 bases between them. Full variable domain (rest looked up from reference TRBV14 and TRBJ2-3): EAGVTQFPSHSVIEKGQTVTLRCDPISGHDNLYWYRRVMGKEIKFLLHFVKESKQDESGMPNNRFLAERTGGTYSTLKVQPAELEDSGVYFCASSQEFKRGDTQYFGPGTRLTVL.